This T cell receptor beta chain was sequenced for a study of beta chain features in type 1 diabetes. With 2 bases clipped from V and 4 bases from J, the junction kept 4 bases outside the gene matches. The CDR3 extends over 17 amino acids. In germline, CDR1 is SGHVS, CDR2 FNYEAQ. Regarding the study as a whole: Among patients with Type 1 diabetes, TCRB CDR3s were moderately but significantly shorter in every one of the four CD4+ subsets.

As every portion of the isolated RNA was reverse transcribed, the sequencing read expressed TCRB transcripts. This table comes from immunoSEQ multiplex PCR, and its TCRdb copy is limited to in-frame clones, with some not included. This table holds under 300,000 clones, approximately 16% found once. The table lists this clone with a few counts. Its antigen is not identified. The source of this sequence is a man aged 25 to 40 with type 1 diabetes. The rearrangement uses TRBV7-6 and TRBJ2-3, with 15 nucleotides matching TRBD2. Sequencing was carried out using naive CD4+ T cells from blood. The CDR3 DNA follows: TGTGCCAGCAGCTTACTCGGACTAGCGGGAGGGCCAGATACGCAGTATTTT. Protein product: CASSLLGLAGGPDTQYF. The full variable domain, with the rest looked up from reference TRBV7-6 and TRBJ2-3, is GAGVSQSPRYKVTKRGQDVALRCDPISGHVSLYWYRQALGQGPEFLTYFNYEAQQDKSGLPNDRFSAERPEGSISTLTIQRTEQRDSAMYRCASSLLGLAGGPDTQYFGPGTRLTVL.